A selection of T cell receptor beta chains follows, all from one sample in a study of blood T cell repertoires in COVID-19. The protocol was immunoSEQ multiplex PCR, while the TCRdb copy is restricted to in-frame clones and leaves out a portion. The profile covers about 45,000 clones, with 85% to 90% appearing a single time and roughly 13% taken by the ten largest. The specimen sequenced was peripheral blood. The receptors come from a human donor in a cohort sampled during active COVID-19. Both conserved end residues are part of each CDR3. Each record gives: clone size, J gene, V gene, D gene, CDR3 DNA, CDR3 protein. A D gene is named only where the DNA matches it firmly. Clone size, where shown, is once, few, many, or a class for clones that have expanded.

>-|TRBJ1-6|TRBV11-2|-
TGTGCCAGCAGCTCCGGCCACAGGGTCACCCTCCACTTT
CASSSGHRVTLHF
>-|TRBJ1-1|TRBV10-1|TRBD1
TGCGCCAGCAGAGTACCCCGGGACAGGGGGGAGAACACTGAAGCTTTCTTT
CASRVPRDRGENTEAFF
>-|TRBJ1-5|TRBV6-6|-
TGTGCCAGCAGTTGGACCCCGGACAGAGAGAATCAGCCCCAGCATTTT
CASSWTPDRENQPQHF
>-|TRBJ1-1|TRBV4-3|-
TGCGCCAGCAGCCAAGATGCAGGGATGAACACTGAAGCTTTCTTT
CASSQDAGMNTEAFF
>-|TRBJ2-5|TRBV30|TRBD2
TGTGCCGGGACCCCGGCGGGAGTGGAGACCCAGTACTTC
CAGTPAGVETQYF
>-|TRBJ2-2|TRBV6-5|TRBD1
TGTGCCAGCAGTCCAGGGACAGGGGACACCGGGGAGCTGTTTTTT
CASSPGTGDTGELFF
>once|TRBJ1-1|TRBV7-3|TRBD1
TGTGCCAGCAGCACGCAGGGGGCGACTGAAGCTTTCTTT
CASSTQGATEAFF
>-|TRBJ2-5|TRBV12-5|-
TGTGCTAGTGGTTTCCGCCCCGGGACACAAGAGACCCAGTACTTC
CASGFRPGTQETQYF
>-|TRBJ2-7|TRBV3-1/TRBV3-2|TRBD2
TGTGCCAGCAGCCAGACCGGGACTAGCATCGCCTACGAGCAGTACTTC
CASSQTGTSIAYEQYF
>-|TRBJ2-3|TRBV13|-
TGTGCCAGCAGCTTAAGGGGTGGAGATACGCAGTATTTT
CASSLRGGDTQYF
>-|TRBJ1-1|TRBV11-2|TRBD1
TGTGCCAGCAGCTTAGAGACAGGGAGTGAAGCTTTCTTT
CASSLETGSEAFF
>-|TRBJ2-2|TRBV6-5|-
TGTGCCAGCAGACCCCAGGGATTCGGGGAGCTGTTTTTT
CASRPQGFGELFF
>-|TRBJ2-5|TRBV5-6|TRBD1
TGTGCCAGCAGCCTCCGAGGGGGCGGGGAGACCCAGTACTTC
CASSLRGGGETQYF
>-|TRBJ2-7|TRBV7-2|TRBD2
TGTGCCAGCAGCTTAGGAAGCGGGGGGGTTTACGAGCAGTACTTC
CASSLGSGGVYEQYF
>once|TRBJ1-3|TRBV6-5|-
TGTGCCAGCACAGGTGCAGGGAACGGAAACACCATATATTTT
CASTGAGNGNTIYF
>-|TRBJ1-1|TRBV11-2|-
TGTGCCAGCAGCAAAGGCGACAGCGGGGGCACTGAAGCTTTCTTT
CASSKGDSGGTEAFF
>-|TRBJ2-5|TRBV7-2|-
TGTGCCAGCAGCAACAACAGATTCGGGACCCAGTACTTC
CASSNNRFGTQYF
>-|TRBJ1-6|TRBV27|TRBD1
TGTGCCAGCAGTTTGAGGCGGACAGGGGGATCACCCCTCCACTTT
CASSLRRTGGSPLHF
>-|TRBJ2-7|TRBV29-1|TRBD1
TGCAGCGTAGCTTTTACCGGGACAGGGATATACGAGCAGTACTTC
CSVAFTGTGIYEQYF
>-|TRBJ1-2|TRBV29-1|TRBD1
TGCAGCGTTGAAGGACAACAGGGGGCTGGCTACACCTTC
CSVEGQQGAGYTF
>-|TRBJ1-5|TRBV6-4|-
TGTGCCAGCAGGGCAGGGGAGCAGGGCAATCAGCCCCAGCATTTT
CASRAGEQGNQPQHF
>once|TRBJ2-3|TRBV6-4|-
TGTGCCAGCAGCCCCGGGGTCCTGGTCGGCACAGATACGCAGTATTTT
CASSPGVLVGTDTQYF
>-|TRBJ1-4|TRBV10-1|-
TGCGCCAGCAGTGAATCGGGGGGAAGTGAAAAACTGTTTTTT
CASSESGGSEKLFF
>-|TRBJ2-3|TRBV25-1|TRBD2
TGTGCCAGCCGGAGCGGGGGGGCTGGTACAGATACGCAGTATTTT
CASRSGGAGTDTQYF
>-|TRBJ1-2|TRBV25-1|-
TGTGCCAGCAGTGATTCTGGTCTAGAAGAGCTTAACTATGGCTACACCTTC
CASSDSGLEELNYGYTF
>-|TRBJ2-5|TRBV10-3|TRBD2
TGTGCCATCAGTGAGAGCTGGGCTAGCGGGGGCCGAGAGAGGGAGACCCAGTACTTC
CAISESWASGGRERETQYF
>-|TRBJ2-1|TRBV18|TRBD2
TGTGCCAGCTCGAGAGCCAGCGGGGGGGTCGGGTCCTACAATGAGCAGTTCTTC
CASSRASGGVGSYNEQFF
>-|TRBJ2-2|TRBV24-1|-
TGTGCCACCCAAGCAGAGGGGGCCGGGGAGCTGTTTTTT
CATQAEGAGELFF
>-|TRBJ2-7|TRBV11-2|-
TGTGCCAGCAGCTTAGACCCAGTAACCTACGAGCAGTACTTC
CASSLDPVTYEQYF
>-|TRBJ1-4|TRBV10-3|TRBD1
TGTGCCGCAGGGGGTTCGACTAATGAAAAACTGTTTTTT
CAAGGSTNEKLFF
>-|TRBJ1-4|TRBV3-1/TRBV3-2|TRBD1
TGTGCCAGCAGCCAAGGGGGAACAGGGGGGAATGAAAAACTGTTTTTT
CASSQGGTGGNEKLFF
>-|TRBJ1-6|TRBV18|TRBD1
TGTGCCAGCTCACCACGCGCCCTGGACAGGACAGCTTGGTCCTATAATTCACCCCTCCACTTT
CASSPRALDRTAWSYNSPLHF
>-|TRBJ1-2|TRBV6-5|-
TGTGCCAGCAGCGCCCGAACAGGGTATGACTATGGCTACACCTTC
CASSARTGYDYGYTF
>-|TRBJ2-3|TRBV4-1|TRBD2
TGCGCCAGCAGCCAAGATAAGTGGAGCGGGGGAGCCACAGATACGCAGTATTTT
CASSQDKWSGGATDTQYF
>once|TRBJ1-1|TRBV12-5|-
TGTGCTAGTGGTTTGGTCCTCGGGGGACGGATCCCCATGAACACTGAAGCTTTCTTT
CASGLVLGGRIPMNTEAFF
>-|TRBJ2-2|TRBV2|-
TGTGCCAGCAGTGAAGCGCACAGCCCAAACACCGGGGAGCTGTTTTTT
CASSEAHSPNTGELFF
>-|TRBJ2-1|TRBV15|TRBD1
TGTGCCACCAGCAAGCGGACAGGTATGGACAATGAGCAGTTCTTC
CATSKRTGMDNEQFF
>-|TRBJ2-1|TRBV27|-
TGTGCCATCCGTTTCCAGGGTAGTGAGGTCTTC
CAIRFQGSEVF
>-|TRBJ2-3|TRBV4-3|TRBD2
TGCGCCAGCAGCCGCACTAGCGGGGGGCCCACAGATACGCAGTATTTT
CASSRTSGGPTDTQYF
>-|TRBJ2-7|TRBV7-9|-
TGTGCCAGCAGCCCCCACTTCCGCGAGCAGTACTTC
CASSPHFREQYF
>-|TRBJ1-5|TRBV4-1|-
TGCGCCAGCAGCCAAGATATAGTAGGAAGACAGCTCAATCAGCCCCAGCATTTT
CASSQDIVGRQLNQPQHF
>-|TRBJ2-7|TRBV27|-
TGTGCCAGCAGTCCCAGGGGCCCCACCTACGAGCAGTACTTC
CASSPRGPTYEQYF
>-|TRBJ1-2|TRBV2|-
TGTGCCAGCAGTGAAGCCGGCCAGGGCGTATATGGCTACACCTTC
CASSEAGQGVYGYTF
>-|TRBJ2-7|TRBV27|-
TGTGCCAGCAGTATCCTTCCCCCCTACGAGCAGTACTTC
CASSILPPYEQYF
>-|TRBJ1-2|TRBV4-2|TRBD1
TGTGCCAGCAGCAATGGACAGGGGCTCTATGGCTACACCTTC
CASSNGQGLYGYTF
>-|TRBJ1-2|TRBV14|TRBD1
TGTGCCAGCAGCCATCGGACAGGGTCGTTCGGCTACACCTTC
CASSHRTGSFGYTF
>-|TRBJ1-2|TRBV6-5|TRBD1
TGTGCCAGCAGCAAAGCAGGGGGATCGGGCTACACCTTC
CASSKAGGSGYTF
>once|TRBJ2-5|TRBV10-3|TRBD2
TGTGCCATCAGCGGTCAACTAGCGGGAGCACAAGAGACCCAGTACTTC
CAISGQLAGAQETQYF
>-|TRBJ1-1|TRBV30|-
TGTGCCTGGAGGCAGACAGGGAACACTGAAGCTTTCTTT
CAWRQTGNTEAFF
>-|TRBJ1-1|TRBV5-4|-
TGTGCCAGCAGCTTGGACAGGCAGAACACTGAAGCTTTCTTT
CASSLDRQNTEAFF
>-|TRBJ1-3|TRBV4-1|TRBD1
TGCGCCAGCAGCCAAGCGGGGACAGGGGCTAGGAGAAACACCATATATTTT
CASSQAGTGARRNTIYF
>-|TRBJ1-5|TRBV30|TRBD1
TGTGCCTGGAGCCTGAGGGGGCGGCTAAGTCAGCCCCAGCATTTT
CAWSLRGRLSQPQHF
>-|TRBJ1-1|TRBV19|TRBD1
TGTGCCAGTACCCCGGGACAGGCTTTAATGAACACTGAAGCTTTCTTT
CASTPGQALMNTEAFF
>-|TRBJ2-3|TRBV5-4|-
TGTGCCAGCAGCTTGCGATCAGGGGGGCGCACAGATACGCAGTATTTT
CASSLRSGGRTDTQYF
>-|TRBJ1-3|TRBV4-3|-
TGCGCCAGCAGCCAAGATATCGCGAGGAGCTCTGGAAACACCATATATTTT
CASSQDIARSSGNTIYF
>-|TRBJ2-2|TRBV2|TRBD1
TGTGCCAGCAGTGGGGGACAGGGGGCTGTGGGGGAGCTGTTTTTT
CASSGGQGAVGELFF
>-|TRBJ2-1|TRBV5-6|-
TGTGCCAGCAGTACCCGTCGGAGTCACAATGAGCAGTTCTTC
CASSTRRSHNEQFF
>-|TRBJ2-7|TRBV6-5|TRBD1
TGTGCCAGCTTTGGGGACAGATTTTACTTC
CASFGDRFYF
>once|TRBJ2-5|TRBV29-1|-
TGCAGCGTTGAGACCAGGTTGATGCGAGAGACCCAGTACTTC
CSVETRLMRETQYF